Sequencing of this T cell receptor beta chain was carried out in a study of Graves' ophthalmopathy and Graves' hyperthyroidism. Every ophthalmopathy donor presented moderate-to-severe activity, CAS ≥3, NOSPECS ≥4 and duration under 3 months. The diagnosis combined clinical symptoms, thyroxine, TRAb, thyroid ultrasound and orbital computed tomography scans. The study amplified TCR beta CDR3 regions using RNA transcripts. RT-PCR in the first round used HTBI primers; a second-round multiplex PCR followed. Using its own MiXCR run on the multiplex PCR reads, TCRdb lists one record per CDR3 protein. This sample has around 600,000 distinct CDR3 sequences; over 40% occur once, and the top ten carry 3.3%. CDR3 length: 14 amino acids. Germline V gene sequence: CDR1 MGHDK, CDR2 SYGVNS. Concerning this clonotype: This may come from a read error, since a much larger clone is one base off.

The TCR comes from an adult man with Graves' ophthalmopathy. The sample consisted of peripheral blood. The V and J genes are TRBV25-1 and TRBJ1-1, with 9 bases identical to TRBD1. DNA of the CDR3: TGTGCCAGCAGCTACGGACAGGGGAACCCTGAAGCTTTCTTT. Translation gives CASSYGQGNPEAFF.